These T cell receptor beta chains were read from a single sample in a study of Graves' ophthalmopathy and Graves' hyperthyroidism. TCRdb itself ran the multiplex PCR reads through MiXCR, one entry per CDR3 protein. This sample has around 1.1 million distinct CDR3 sequences; roughly 35% occur once, and the top ten carry around 10%. Sequences were obtained from peripheral blood or thyroid tissue (not recorded which). The receptors were gathered from an adult man with Graves' hyperthyroidism. The CDR3 runs from the conserved cysteine through the conserved F or W. A D gene is named only where the DNA matches it firmly. Clone size is not always given. Where it is, it says once, few, many or a class for expanded clones.

V: TRBV19; size: .; J: TRBJ1-5; D: .; DNA: TGTGCCAGTAGTATAGCGGACGGCTCTGGGCAGCCCCAGCATTTT; CDR3: CASSIADGSGQPQHF
V: TRBV11-2; size: .; J: TRBJ1-2; D: .; DNA: TGTGCCAGCAGCCAGGGACGAAAAGATGGCTACACCTTC; CDR3: CASSQGRKDGYTF
V: TRBV29-1; size: .; J: TRBJ2-7; D: .; DNA: TGCAGCGTTGAGGCCGCCCCTCCCTGGGAGCAGTACTTC; CDR3: CSVEAAPPWEQYF
V: TRBV20-1; size: .; J: TRBJ2-3; D: TRBD2; DNA: TGCAGTGCCATCCGGGCTAGCGGGTTGACAGATACGCAGTATTTT; CDR3: CSAIRASGLTDTQYF
V: TRBV10-3; size: many; J: TRBJ2-5; D: .; DNA: TGTGCCATCGGGGCGGGGGCCCAAGAGACCCAGTACTTC; CDR3: CAIGAGAQETQYF
V: TRBV28; size: few; J: TRBJ1-1; D: TRBD1; DNA: TGTGCCAGCAGTTCAGGGGGGGTCGACACTGAAGCTTTCTTT; CDR3: CASSSGGVDTEAFF
V: TRBV15; size: .; J: TRBJ1-2; D: TRBD1; DNA: TGTGCCACCAGCAGAGATGTTGCGGGACAGGAGAATGGCTACACCTTC; CDR3: CATSRDVAGQENGYTF
V: TRBV19; size: .; J: TRBJ1-4; D: TRBD1; DNA: TGTGCCAGCTCGGACAGGGGTGGTGAAAAACTGTTTTTT; CDR3: CASSDRGGEKLFF
V: TRBV10-3; size: many; J: TRBJ2-7; D: TRBD2; DNA: TGTGCCATCAGTGATTCGGGGGGGTACGAGCAGTACTTC; CDR3: CAISDSGGYEQYF
V: TRBV5-1; size: .; J: TRBJ2-2; D: .; DNA: TGCGCCAGCAGCAAGAAAGCTTCAGGGACCGGGGAGCTGTTTTTT; CDR3: CASSKKASGTGELFF
V: TRBV20-1; size: many; J: TRBJ2-7; D: .; DNA: TGCAGTGCTCGGAGGCCGGGGGAGCGGTACGAGCAGTACTTC; CDR3: CSARRPGERYEQYF
V: TRBV9; size: few; J: TRBJ1-3; D: .; DNA: TGTGCCAGCAGCCCAAGTGGGGTTTACTCTGGAAACACCATATATTTT; CDR3: CASSPSGVYSGNTIYF
V: TRBV19; size: few; J: TRBJ1-5; D: .; DNA: TGTGCCAGTAGTACTAGGGGTAATTTTAATCAGCCCCAGCATTTT; CDR3: CASSTRGNFNQPQHF
V: TRBV7-3; size: once; J: TRBJ2-1; D: .; DNA: TGTGCCAGCAGTAAACAGGGGGGGCATGAGCAGTTCTTC; CDR3: CASSKQGGHEQFF
V: TRBV12-3/TRBV12-4; size: .; J: TRBJ1-2; D: TRBD1; DNA: TGTGCCAGCAGTCGAAAGGGGGCTGATGGCTACACCTTC; CDR3: CASSRKGADGYTF
V: TRBV7-2; size: many; J: TRBJ1-1; D: .; DNA: TGTGCCAGCAGCTTTCGTCTCTCGGCAGAAGCTTTCTTT; CDR3: CASSFRLSAEAFF
V: TRBV7-2; size: .; J: TRBJ1-1; D: .; DNA: TGTGCCAGCAGCTTAGCGCTTAAGCTCACCCCGGGAGCTTTCTTT; CDR3: CASSLALKLTPGAFF
V: TRBV20-1; size: many; J: TRBJ1-1; D: TRBD1; DNA: TGCAGTGCTCTGGACAGGGGGACTGAAGCTTTCTTT; CDR3: CSALDRGTEAFF
V: TRBV7-2; size: .; J: TRBJ1-2; D: TRBD1; DNA: TGTGCCAGCCGCCAACGACAGGGATATGGCTACACCTTC; CDR3: CASRQRQGYGYTF
V: TRBV2; size: .; J: TRBJ2-5; D: .; DNA: TGTGCCAGCAGCCGAGGGGAATGGGGGACCCAGTACTTC; CDR3: CASSRGEWGTQYF
V: TRBV12-3/TRBV12-4; size: many; J: TRBJ1-1; D: .; DNA: TGTGCCAGCAGCCCAAGACAAGCCAACACTGAAGCTTTCTTT; CDR3: CASSPRQANTEAFF
V: TRBV7-7; size: .; J: TRBJ2-2; D: .; DNA: TGTGCCAGCAGCCAAACTAGGGCGAACACCGGGGAGCTGTTTTTT; CDR3: CASSQTRANTGELFF
V: TRBV15; size: many; J: TRBJ2-2; D: .; DNA: TGTGCCACTTCGGGGAGCGGGGAGCTGTTTTTT; CDR3: CATSGSGELFF
V: TRBV7-7; size: many; J: TRBJ2-7; D: .; DNA: TGTGCCAGCAGCCTAACGGGTTACGACGAGCAGTACTTC; CDR3: CASSLTGYDEQYF
V: TRBV10-3; size: many; J: TRBJ1-1; D: .; DNA: TGTGCCATCAGTGAACGAGAGAACACTGAAGCTTTCTTT; CDR3: CAISERENTEAFF
V: TRBV7-2; size: .; J: TRBJ1-1; D: .; DNA: TGTGCCAGCACCCCATGGGCAGGGATGAACACTGAAGCTTTCTTT; CDR3: CASTPWAGMNTEAFF
V: TRBV29-1; size: many; J: TRBJ2-2; D: TRBD2; DNA: TGCAGCGTTGAGGACCTAGCGGGAGGAGGGAACACCGGGGAGCTGTTTTTT; CDR3: CSVEDLAGGGNTGELFF
V: TRBV10-3; size: many; J: TRBJ1-2; D: .; DNA: TGTGCCATCATGGCCCCAGAAGGTGGCTACACCTTC; CDR3: CAIMAPEGGYTF
V: TRBV5-6; size: many; J: TRBJ2-5; D: .; DNA: TGTGCCAGCAGCCGGATGGGGCTTGGGGGAGAGACCCAGTACTTC; CDR3: CASSRMGLGGETQYF
V: TRBV6-5; size: many; J: TRBJ1-2; D: TRBD1; DNA: TGTGCCAGCAGTTACTCGGGACAGGGCAACTATGGCTACACCTTC; CDR3: CASSYSGQGNYGYTF
V: TRBV5-1; size: .; J: TRBJ1-5; D: .; DNA: TGCGCCAGCAGCTTGGGAATCGGGGCGAGCAATCAGCCCCAGCATTTT; CDR3: CASSLGIGASNQPQHF
V: TRBV29-1; size: .; J: TRBJ2-7; D: .; DNA: TGCAGCCATCCCCCACCGGTTTACGAGCAGTACTTC; CDR3: CSHPPPVYEQYF
V: TRBV24-1; size: .; J: TRBJ2-7; D: .; DNA: TGTGCCACCAGCGCAGGACCCAGCTCCTACGAGCAGTACTTC; CDR3: CATSAGPSSYEQYF
V: TRBV5-6; size: .; J: TRBJ2-5; D: TRBD2; DNA: TGTGCCAGCAGTTTCGATTGGGGGACTAGCGGGAGGGCAGCAGAGACCCAGTACTTC; CDR3: CASSFDWGTSGRAAETQYF
V: TRBV9; size: many; J: TRBJ2-7; D: .; DNA: TGTGCCAGCAGCGTAGTGCCAGGCACTAGCTCCTACGAGCAGTACTTC; CDR3: CASSVVPGTSSYEQYF
V: TRBV15; size: .; J: TRBJ2-3; D: TRBD2; DNA: TGTGCCACCAGCAGAGGTACAAGACTAGCGGACACAGATACGCAGTATTTT; CDR3: CATSRGTRLADTDTQYF
V: TRBV10-1; size: .; J: TRBJ2-5; D: .; DNA: TGCGCCAGCAGTGATCAGTTTTCAGAGACCCAGTACTTC; CDR3: CASSDQFSETQYF
V: TRBV30; size: few; J: TRBJ2-7; D: .; DNA: TGTGCCTGGAAGACTCGAACCTACGAGCAGTACTTC; CDR3: CAWKTRTYEQYF
V: TRBV7-6; size: .; J: TRBJ2-7; D: .; DNA: TGTGCCAGCAGCTTCGGGGATTCGTACGAGCGGTACTTC; CDR3: CASSFGDSYERYF
V: TRBV7-8; size: many; J: TRBJ1-2; D: .; DNA: TGTGCCAGCAGCTTTCGGACAGCTAACTATGGCTACACCTTC; CDR3: CASSFRTANYGYTF
V: TRBV20-1; size: many; J: TRBJ2-5; D: .; DNA: TGCAGTGCTAGAGTTAACAGCATGATACTAGAGGACCAAGAGACCCAGTACTTC; CDR3: CSARVNSMILEDQETQYF
V: TRBV7-3; size: .; J: TRBJ2-7; D: .; DNA: TGTGCCAGCAGCTTAAGACGGGGAAGCGAGCAGTACTTC; CDR3: CASSLRRGSEQYF
V: TRBV11-2; size: few; J: TRBJ1-1; D: TRBD1; DNA: TGTGCCAGCAGCTTAAATCAACAGGGGGCAAGGACTGAAGCTTTCTTT; CDR3: CASSLNQQGARTEAFF
V: TRBV29-1; size: many; J: TRBJ2-1; D: .; DNA: TGCAGCGTTGGACACAATGAGCAGTTCTTC; CDR3: CSVGHNEQFF
V: TRBV4-1; size: many; J: TRBJ2-5; D: TRBD1; DNA: TGCGCCAGCAGCCAAGATGGGACAGGGAAAGAGACCCAGTACTTC; CDR3: CASSQDGTGKETQYF
V: TRBV7-6; size: many; J: TRBJ1-3; D: .; DNA: TGTGCCAGCAGCTTTGGGCAGGCAAGCTCTGGAAACACCATATATTTT; CDR3: CASSFGQASSGNTIYF
V: TRBV9; size: many; J: TRBJ1-6; D: .; DNA: TGTGCCAGCAGCCAGGTCGTGACAGTGAATTCACCCCTCCACTTT; CDR3: CASSQVVTVNSPLHF
V: TRBV5-1; size: few; J: TRBJ1-1; D: TRBD1; DNA: TGCGCCAGCAGCTTGGATGTCGGGACAGGTCAATTCTGGGGCACTGAAGCTTTCTTT; CDR3: CASSLDVGTGQFWGTEAFF
V: TRBV6-6; size: .; J: TRBJ2-5; D: .; DNA: TGTGCCAGCAGTTACGCTATCTGGGAGACCCAGTACTTC; CDR3: CASSYAIWETQYF
V: TRBV14; size: few; J: TRBJ1-1; D: .; DNA: TGTGCCAGCAGCCCAAGCGGACAATTCACTGAAGCTTTCTTT; CDR3: CASSPSGQFTEAFF
V: TRBV29-1; size: once; J: TRBJ2-7; D: .; DNA: TGCAGCCCGAACAGGGTTTACGAGCAGTACTTC; CDR3: CSPNRVYEQYF
V: TRBV14; size: .; J: TRBJ1-5; D: .; DNA: TGTGCCAGCAGACAGGGTGAGCAGCCCCAGCATTTT; CDR3: CASRQGEQPQHF
V: TRBV7-3; size: .; J: TRBJ1-5; D: TRBD1; DNA: TGTGCCAGCAGCCAAACAGGGGTTGGGCAGCCCCAGCATTTT; CDR3: CASSQTGVGQPQHF
V: TRBV7-8; size: many; J: TRBJ2-2; D: TRBD1; DNA: TGTGCCAGCAGTTCAAGGGACAGCTACACCGGGGAGCTGTTTTTT; CDR3: CASSSRDSYTGELFF
V: TRBV11-2; size: many; J: TRBJ1-2; D: TRBD1; DNA: TGTGCCAGCAGCTTGGGGGACAGGGTCTATGGCTACACCTTC; CDR3: CASSLGDRVYGYTF
V: TRBV25-1; size: once; J: TRBJ2-6; D: TRBD2; DNA: TGTGCCAGCGCTATCTGGGCGGGAGCGAACGTCCTGACTTTC; CDR3: CASAIWAGANVLTF
V: TRBV5-1; size: many; J: TRBJ2-7; D: TRBD1; DNA: TGCGCCAGCAGCTTGGTCGCGGACAGGGGCTACGAGCAGTACTTC; CDR3: CASSLVADRGYEQYF
V: TRBV10-3; size: .; J: TRBJ1-2; D: TRBD1; DNA: TGTGCCATCAGTGAACCGGGACAGGGGGCATTTGGCTACACCTTC; CDR3: CAISEPGQGAFGYTF
V: TRBV5-8; size: .; J: TRBJ2-3; D: .; DNA: TGTGCCAGCAGCTTGAGACCAACGATCACAGATACGCAGTATTTT; CDR3: CASSLRPTITDTQYF